Reported below is one T cell receptor beta chain. Antigen specificity is unknown. This specimen comes from a study of blood T cells in healthy people across ages. Whole-study results and caveats: More naive CD4+ cells and higher diversity marked long-lived donors relative to aged donors. The authors considered diversity estimates from one million T cells to be underestimates.

Alongside a J-beta primer mix, a sample-barcoded 5' primer served in a second PCR lasting 7 to 11 cycles. TCRdb analysed the 5' RACE reads with MiXCR anew, one entry per CDR3 protein. The data hold some 550,000 distinct CDR3 sequences, with roughly 48% observed a single time. This CDR3 spans 15 amino acids. Germline V gene sequence: CDR1 LGHNA, CDR2 YSLEER. The V end was cut by 3 bases, the J end by 4 bases, with 15 bases between. Extraction yielded at least 5 micrograms of total RNA per sample. The V call is TRBV4-3, the J call TRBJ1-1; D is ambiguous. Input material: blood. The receptor was derived from an elderly man in good health. The CDR3 DNA sequence: TGCGCCAGCAGCCAGACCTACCGGGAGGGCACTGAAGCTTTCTTT. This sequence encodes CASSQTYREGTEAFF.